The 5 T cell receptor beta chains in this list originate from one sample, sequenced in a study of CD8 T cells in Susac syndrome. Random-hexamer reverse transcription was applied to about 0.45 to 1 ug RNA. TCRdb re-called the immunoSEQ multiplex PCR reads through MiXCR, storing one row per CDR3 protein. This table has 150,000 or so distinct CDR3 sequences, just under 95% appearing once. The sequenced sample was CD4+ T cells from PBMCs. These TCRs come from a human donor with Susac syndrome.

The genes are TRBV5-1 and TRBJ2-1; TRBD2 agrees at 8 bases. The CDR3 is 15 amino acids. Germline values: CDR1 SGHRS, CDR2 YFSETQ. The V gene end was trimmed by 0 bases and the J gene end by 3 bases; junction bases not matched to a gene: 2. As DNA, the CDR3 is TGCGCCAGCAGCTTGGAGCTAGCGGGCTACAATGAGCAGTTCTTC. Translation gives CASSLELAGYNEQFF. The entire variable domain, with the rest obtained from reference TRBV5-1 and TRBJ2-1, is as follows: KAGVTQTPRYLIKTRGQQVTLSCSPISGHRSVSWYQQTPGQGLQFLFEYFSETQRNKGNFPGRFSGRQFSNSRSEMNVSTLELGDSALYLCASSLELAGYNEQFFGPGTRLTVL.

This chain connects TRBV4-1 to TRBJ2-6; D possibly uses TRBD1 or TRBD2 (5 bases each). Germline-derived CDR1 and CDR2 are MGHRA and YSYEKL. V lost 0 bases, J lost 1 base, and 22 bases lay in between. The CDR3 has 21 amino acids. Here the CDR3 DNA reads TGCGCCAGCAGCCAAGAGGTGTTGGGGCGAGGGGCCAGGTCTGGGGCCAACGTCCTGACTTTC. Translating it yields CASSQEVLGRGARSGANVLTF.

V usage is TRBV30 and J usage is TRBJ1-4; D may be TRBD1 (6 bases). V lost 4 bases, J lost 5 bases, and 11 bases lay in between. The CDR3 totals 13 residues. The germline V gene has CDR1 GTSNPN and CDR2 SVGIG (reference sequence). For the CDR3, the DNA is TGTGCCTGGACTGGACAGCCGAATGAAAAACTGTTTTTT. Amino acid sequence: CAWTGQPNEKLFF.

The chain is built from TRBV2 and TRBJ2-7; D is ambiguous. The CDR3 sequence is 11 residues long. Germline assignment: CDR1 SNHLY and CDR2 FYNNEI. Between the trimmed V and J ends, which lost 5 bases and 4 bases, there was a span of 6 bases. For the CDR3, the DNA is TGTGCCAGCAGTCCGATTTACGAGCAGTACTTC. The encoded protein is CASSPIYEQYF.

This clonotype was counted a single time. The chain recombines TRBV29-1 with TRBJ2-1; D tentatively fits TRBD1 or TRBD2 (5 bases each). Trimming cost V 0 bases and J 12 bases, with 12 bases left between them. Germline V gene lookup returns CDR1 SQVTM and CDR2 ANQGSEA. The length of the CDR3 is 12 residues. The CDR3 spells CSVEEAEGPQFF. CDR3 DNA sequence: TGCAGCGTTGAAGAGGCCGAGGGACCGCAGTTCTTC.